This T cell receptor (beta chain) was captured by sequencing in a study of T cell responses to AZD1222 COVID-19 vaccine. Whole-study findings and limits: A mostly white British donor set with more females was recruited, and clonal diversity was possibly underestimated. Increased Spike-specific TCR breadth and depth were observed after two AZD1222 doses.

Concerning this clone itself: Antigen unknown.

Only in-frame clones appear in the TCRdb table, and some are missing; sequencing was by immunoSEQ multiplex PCR. Of about 99,000 clones listed, around 90% are singletons. The sample consisted of peripheral blood, taken on day 0 of AZD1222 vaccination. The sequence came from an adult in good health.

The DNA of the CDR3 is TGTGCCAGCAGCCCGGGACCCTTTATCCCGTTCTTC. It specifies CASSPGPFIPFF. This rearrangement joins TRBV7-6 to TRBJ2-1, with D perhaps TRBD1 or TRBD2 (5 bases each). The CDR3 extends over 12 amino acids. V shed 5 bases and J shed 15 bases, with 17 bases lying between them. The germline gives CDR1 SGHVS, CDR2 FNYEAQ.